These T cell receptor beta chains were read from a single sample in a study of T cells in Graves' hyperthyroidism and ophthalmopathy. In TCRdb, the multiplex PCR reads were re-called with MiXCR into one record per CDR3 protein. This table holds more than 500,000 distinct CDR3 sequences, around 13% found once. What was sequenced was blood. Receptor source: a woman aged 35 to 49 with Graves' hyperthyroidism. CDR3s include the opening cysteine and the closing phenylalanine or tryptophan. Fields, in order: clone size, J gene, D gene, V gene, CDR3 DNA, CDR3 protein. A D gene is named only where the DNA matches it firmly. Size is omitted from some rows. Given values are once, few, many or a class for expanded clones.

clone_size: few
j_call: TRBJ2-7
d_call: TRBD1
v_call: TRBV20-1
cdr3_nt: TGCAGTGCCCCGATACAGGGGGCCCACGAGCAGTACTTC
cdr3_aa: CSAPIQGAHEQYF

clone_size: many
j_call: TRBJ2-7
d_call: -
v_call: TRBV7-6
cdr3_nt: TGTGCCAGCAGCTTAGGTGTAGTTTACGAGCAGTACTTC
cdr3_aa: CASSLGVVYEQYF

clone_size: -
j_call: TRBJ2-1
d_call: TRBD2
v_call: TRBV28
cdr3_nt: TGTGCCAGCAGTCGACTAGCGGGAGCTTTTGAGCAGTTCTTC
cdr3_aa: CASSRLAGAFEQFF

clone_size: few
j_call: TRBJ2-5
d_call: TRBD1
v_call: TRBV11-2
cdr3_nt: TGTGCCAGCAGCTTAGAGACAGGGGAAGAGACCCAGTACTTC
cdr3_aa: CASSLETGEETQYF

clone_size: many
j_call: TRBJ1-2
d_call: -
v_call: TRBV28
cdr3_nt: TGTGCCAGCACTACGGGGGGGACGGCGCCCCGTGGCTACACCTTC
cdr3_aa: CASTTGGTAPRGYTF

clone_size: -
j_call: TRBJ2-1
d_call: -
v_call: TRBV20-1
cdr3_nt: TGCAGTGCTAGAGTTGGGACGTCCTACAATGAGCAGTTCTTC
cdr3_aa: CSARVGTSYNEQFF

clone_size: many
j_call: TRBJ2-5
d_call: TRBD2
v_call: TRBV28
cdr3_nt: TGTGCCAGCAGTTTATCGGGACTAGCGGGAGTTGAGACCCAGTACTTC
cdr3_aa: CASSLSGLAGVETQYF

clone_size: many
j_call: TRBJ1-4
d_call: -
v_call: TRBV5-5
cdr3_nt: TGTGCCAGCAGCCCTCTCGGGACGGCGAATGAAAAACTGTTTTTT
cdr3_aa: CASSPLGTANEKLFF

clone_size: -
j_call: TRBJ2-5
d_call: -
v_call: TRBV19
cdr3_nt: TGTGCCAGCCGCGGGAAAGGACAAGAGACCCAGTACTTC
cdr3_aa: CASRGKGQETQYF

clone_size: -
j_call: TRBJ2-7
d_call: TRBD1
v_call: TRBV20-1
cdr3_nt: TGCAGTGCTAGAGTAAGAGGGGGCGACTACGAGCAGTACTTC
cdr3_aa: CSARVRGGDYEQYF

clone_size: few
j_call: TRBJ2-3
d_call: TRBD2
v_call: TRBV5-5
cdr3_nt: TGTGCCAGCAGCTGGGGACTAGCGGGCCTCACAGATACGCAGTATTTT
cdr3_aa: CASSWGLAGLTDTQYF

clone_size: many
j_call: TRBJ2-3
d_call: -
v_call: TRBV2
cdr3_nt: TGTGCCAGCAGTGAAGCTCCAGATACGCAGTATTTT
cdr3_aa: CASSEAPDTQYF

clone_size: few
j_call: TRBJ2-3
d_call: -
v_call: TRBV4-1
cdr3_nt: TGCGCCAGCAGCCTCTCCGGGCCTCGGCCGAGGGATACGCAGTATTTT
cdr3_aa: CASSLSGPRPRDTQYF

clone_size: many
j_call: TRBJ1-4
d_call: TRBD1
v_call: TRBV5-1
cdr3_nt: TGCGCCAGCCGGATAGGCGGACAGGGGATCGGTGAAAAACTGTTTTTT
cdr3_aa: CASRIGGQGIGEKLFF

clone_size: -
j_call: TRBJ2-1
d_call: -
v_call: TRBV5-1
cdr3_nt: TGTGCCAGCAGCGTAGCGGCTGTAGTTGAATACAATGAGCAGTTCTTC
cdr3_aa: CASSVAAVVEYNEQFF

clone_size: many
j_call: TRBJ1-2
d_call: TRBD1
v_call: TRBV28
cdr3_nt: TGTGCCAGCAGTTTCCGGGTTCACAGGGGCAACTATGGCTACACCTTC
cdr3_aa: CASSFRVHRGNYGYTF

clone_size: -
j_call: TRBJ1-5
d_call: -
v_call: TRBV18
cdr3_nt: TGTGCCAGCTCCAAGGACTCGAGCTGGGGTCAGCCCCAGCATTTT
cdr3_aa: CASSKDSSWGQPQHF

clone_size: many
j_call: TRBJ2-3
d_call: TRBD1
v_call: TRBV5-1
cdr3_nt: TGCGCCAGCAGCTGGGGGACCCGGACAGGATCTAGCACAGATACGCAGTATTTT
cdr3_aa: CASSWGTRTGSSTDTQYF

clone_size: few
j_call: TRBJ1-6
d_call: -
v_call: TRBV20-1
cdr3_nt: TGCAGTGCCGAAAGGGGACCGTCGAATTCACCCCTCCACTTT
cdr3_aa: CSAERGPSNSPLHF

clone_size: -
j_call: TRBJ2-6
d_call: TRBD1
v_call: TRBV20-1
cdr3_nt: TGCAGTGCAACCACCCGTGACAGGGGGCTCACGTTTTTGGCCAACGTCCTGACTTTC
cdr3_aa: CSATTRDRGLTFLANVLTF

clone_size: -
j_call: TRBJ2-7
d_call: TRBD1
v_call: TRBV24-1
cdr3_nt: TGTGCCACCAGTGACTCGACAGGGTACGAGCAGTACTTC
cdr3_aa: CATSDSTGYEQYF

clone_size: -
j_call: TRBJ2-3
d_call: TRBD2
v_call: TRBV28
cdr3_nt: TGTGCCCACTTAGCGGTGTTAACGGGAGGTGATACGCAGTATTTT
cdr3_aa: CAHLAVLTGGDTQYF

clone_size: few
j_call: TRBJ2-1
d_call: -
v_call: TRBV20-1
cdr3_nt: TGCAGTGCTAGAGACGGCGGGTCCTACAATGAGCAGTTCTTC
cdr3_aa: CSARDGGSYNEQFF

clone_size: -
j_call: TRBJ2-5
d_call: -
v_call: TRBV5-4
cdr3_nt: TGTGCCAGCAGCGAAGAGGCCAAGTGGACCCAGTACTTC
cdr3_aa: CASSEEAKWTQYF

clone_size: -
j_call: TRBJ2-7
d_call: TRBD2
v_call: TRBV3-1
cdr3_nt: TGTGCCAGCAGCCAAACCCCCTCTTCCCCGGGAGGCTCCTACGAGCAGTACTTC
cdr3_aa: CASSQTPSSPGGSYEQYF

clone_size: -
j_call: TRBJ2-1
d_call: TRBD2
v_call: TRBV7-9
cdr3_nt: TGTGCCAGCACGACAAGCGGGAGAATCAATGAGCAGTTCTTC
cdr3_aa: CASTTSGRINEQFF

clone_size: many
j_call: TRBJ1-1
d_call: TRBD1
v_call: TRBV3-1
cdr3_nt: TGTGCCAGCAGCCCTTGGACGGGACAGTCTAACACTGAAGCTTTCTTT
cdr3_aa: CASSPWTGQSNTEAFF

clone_size: few
j_call: TRBJ2-7
d_call: TRBD2
v_call: TRBV9
cdr3_nt: TGTGCCAGCAGCCCTGGGGCGGGAGGGCTCTCCTACGAGCAGTACTTC
cdr3_aa: CASSPGAGGLSYEQYF

clone_size: -
j_call: TRBJ1-5
d_call: -
v_call: TRBV7-9
cdr3_nt: TGTGCCAGCAGCTTAGTCGGGGGGGGGGTGAATCAGCCCCAGCATTTT
cdr3_aa: CASSLVGGGVNQPQHF

clone_size: many
j_call: TRBJ2-7
d_call: -
v_call: TRBV28
cdr3_nt: TGTGCCAGCAGTTCTCCGTCGGGGCCCTACGAGCAGTACTTC
cdr3_aa: CASSSPSGPYEQYF

clone_size: many
j_call: TRBJ1-2
d_call: -
v_call: TRBV7-9
cdr3_nt: TGTGCCAGCAGCTTAGCGCACCAGGGGCTGGACTATGGCTACACCTTC
cdr3_aa: CASSLAHQGLDYGYTF

clone_size: many
j_call: TRBJ2-1
d_call: TRBD2
v_call: TRBV3-1
cdr3_nt: TGTGCCAGCAGCCCCGCTAGCGGCCTTTACAATGAGCAGTTCTTC
cdr3_aa: CASSPASGLYNEQFF

clone_size: many
j_call: TRBJ2-1
d_call: TRBD1
v_call: TRBV28
cdr3_nt: TGTGCCAGCAGTTCCCCGGGACAGGGGGATAATGAGCAGTTCTTC
cdr3_aa: CASSSPGQGDNEQFF

clone_size: many
j_call: TRBJ2-5
d_call: -
v_call: TRBV7-8
cdr3_nt: TGTGCCAGCAGCTTAGGAGGTTGGGGGCTGGAGACCCAGTACTTC
cdr3_aa: CASSLGGWGLETQYF

clone_size: many
j_call: TRBJ2-2
d_call: -
v_call: TRBV3-1
cdr3_nt: TGTGCCAGCAGCCATAACTCAAACACCGGGGAGCTGTTTTTT
cdr3_aa: CASSHNSNTGELFF

clone_size: few
j_call: TRBJ2-1
d_call: TRBD2
v_call: TRBV19
cdr3_nt: TGTGCCAGTAGTACCGGGACTAGCGGGAGACATGAGCAGTTCTTC
cdr3_aa: CASSTGTSGRHEQFF

clone_size: few
j_call: TRBJ1-1
d_call: -
v_call: TRBV7-8
cdr3_nt: TGTGCCAGCAGCAAAAATACGGGGAACACTGAAGCTTTCTTT
cdr3_aa: CASSKNTGNTEAFF

clone_size: many
j_call: TRBJ1-4
d_call: -
v_call: TRBV20-1
cdr3_nt: TGCAGTGCTAGAGCCCCGGGGACGGGCAATGAAAAACTGTTTTTT
cdr3_aa: CSARAPGTGNEKLFF

clone_size: many
j_call: TRBJ1-5
d_call: -
v_call: TRBV3-1
cdr3_nt: TGTGCCAGCAGCACCTCCGGGGGCGTCAATCAGCCCCAGCATTTT
cdr3_aa: CASSTSGGVNQPQHF

clone_size: few
j_call: TRBJ1-3
d_call: -
v_call: TRBV30
cdr3_nt: TGTGCAAAACAGGGTGATTCTGGAAACACCATATATTTT
cdr3_aa: CAKQGDSGNTIYF

clone_size: few
j_call: TRBJ2-1
d_call: -
v_call: TRBV30
cdr3_nt: TGTGCCTGCCTCGGTTTTCACAATGAGCAGTTCTTC
cdr3_aa: CACLGFHNEQFF

clone_size: many
j_call: TRBJ2-7
d_call: TRBD1
v_call: TRBV7-9
cdr3_nt: TGTGCCAGCAGCTTATCATGGACAGGAGTCCCCTACGAGCAGTACTTC
cdr3_aa: CASSLSWTGVPYEQYF

clone_size: many
j_call: TRBJ2-1
d_call: TRBD2
v_call: TRBV7-9
cdr3_nt: TGTGCCAGCAGCTTGCGGCCCTCTGAGGCGGGAGGAAGAGAGCAGTTCTTC
cdr3_aa: CASSLRPSEAGGREQFF

clone_size: few
j_call: TRBJ1-5
d_call: TRBD1
v_call: TRBV2
cdr3_nt: TGTGCCAGCAGTGGACAGGGGTCCAGTTATAGCAATCAGCCCCAGCATTTT
cdr3_aa: CASSGQGSSYSNQPQHF

clone_size: few
j_call: TRBJ2-2
d_call: -
v_call: TRBV15
cdr3_nt: TGTGCCACCAGCAGAGATGGGCCAGCGCCGAACACCGGGGAGCTGTTTTTT
cdr3_aa: CATSRDGPAPNTGELFF